What follows are 23 T cell receptor beta chains derived from one specimen sequenced in a study of blood T cell repertoires in COVID-19. This table comes from immunoSEQ multiplex PCR, and its TCRdb copy is limited to in-frame clones, with some not included. The sample shows roughly 250,000 clones, 80% to 90% of them seen only once. The sample consisted of PBMCs or T cells enriched from blood (not recorded which). These receptors all stem from a woman aged 40 to 49 who had been exposed to COVID-19.

The chain joins TRBV28 to TRBJ1-2; no clear D gene. The CDR3 has 11 amino acids. The V end was cut by 10 bases, the J end by 6 bases, with 12 bases between. The germline CDR1 and CDR2 sequences are MDHEN and SYDVKM. DNA of the CDR3: TGTGCCATTCCTCTAGGCCATGGCTACACCTTC. This gives the protein CAIPLGHGYTF.

The genes are TRBV6-5 and TRBJ2-2; tentatively, D is TRBD2 (6 bases). Germline assignment: CDR1 MNHEY and CDR2 SVGAGI. The CDR3 is 15 amino acids. With 6 bases removed from V and 1 base from J, the gap between germline ends came to 12 bases. The CDR3 loop reads CASSQLAVNTGELFF. The CDR3 DNA sequence: TGTGCCAGCAGCCAACTAGCAGTGAACACCGGGGAGCTGTTTTTT.

This sequence joins TRBV11-2 and TRBJ2-3; D is ambiguous. V gave up 2 bases and J gave up 4 bases, with 4 bases separating them. The CDR3 totals 12 residues. Germline CDR1 SGHAT, CDR2 FQNNGV. This CDR3 is CASSLTADTQYF. CDR3 DNA sequence: TGTGCCAGCAGCTTAACTGCAGATACGCAGTATTTT.

This chain joins TRBV7-9 and TRBJ2-6, with 8 bases aligning to TRBD2. Germline lookup yields CDR1 SEHNR and CDR2 FQNEAQ (reference sequence). The CDR3 totals 19 residues. With 5 bases clipped from V and 4 bases from J, the junction kept 16 bases outside the gene matches. The CDR3 DNA reads as TGTGCCAGCAGCATAGGGTGGCGGGGGGTTTCCGCCGGGGCCAACGTCCTGACTTTC. Protein product: CASSIGWRGVSAGANVLTF.

The chain recombines TRBV3-1 (or the pseudogene TRBV3-2) with TRBJ2-5, with D perhaps TRBD2 (6 bases). CDR1 LGHDT and CDR2 YNNKEL come from the germline V gene (reference sequence). The germline V and J ends were trimmed by 8 bases and 5 bases, with 21 bases remaining between them. This CDR3 has 15 residues. For the CDR3, the DNA is TGTGCCAGCTCTGGTGGACTATGGGCCGAGGAGACCCAGTACTTC. This codes for CASSGGLWAEETQYF.

V is TRBV19 and J is TRBJ1-1; D is unresolved. Germline V CDR1 and CDR2: LNHDA, SQIVND (reference sequence). V lost 4 bases, J lost 7 bases, and 10 bases lay in between. CDR3 size: 12 residues. CDR3 loop: CASSTFNGEAFF. The CDR3 bases are TGTGCCAGTAGTACCTTCAACGGTGAAGCTTTCTTT. Using reference TRBV19 and TRBJ1-1 for the parts outside the CDR3, the full variable domain is DGGITQSPKYLFRKEGQNVTLSCEQNLNHDAMYWYRQDPGQGLRLIYYSQIVNDFQKGDIAEGYSVSREKKESFPLTVTSAQKNPTAFYLCASSTFNGEAFFGQGTRLTVV.

This chain links TRBV7-2 with TRBJ1-6; 9 positions agree with TRBD1. CDR3 length equals 14 residues. The germline gives CDR1 SGHTA, CDR2 FQGNSA. The junction had 3 bases not matched to a gene; V was cut back by 2 bases and J by 10 bases. The chain's CDR3 is CASSLRTGDSPLHF. Written as DNA, the CDR3 is TGTGCCAGCAGCTTACGGACAGGGGACTCACCCCTCCACTTT.

The chain employs TRBV18 and TRBJ1-1, with 8 positions matching TRBD1. CDR1 KGHSH and CDR2 LQKENI come from the germline V gene. The CDR3 is 13 residues long. The ends lost 6 bases at V and 7 bases at J; junction bases unmatched: 7. CDR3 coding DNA: TGTGCCAGCTCCCAGGGGGCATTGGATGAAGCTTTCTTT. This gives the protein CASSQGALDEAFF.

This clone appeared a single time. The chain joins TRBV7-2 to TRBJ2-5; TRBD2 aligns across 14 bases. V lost 4 bases to trimming and J lost 4 bases; unmatched junction nucleotides: 5. This CDR3 region has 16 residues. Germline CDR1 SGHTA, CDR2 FQGNSA. CDR3 protein: CASSYRGTSGRETQYF. For the CDR3, the DNA is TGTGCCAGCAGCTACCGAGGGACTAGCGGGAGAGAGACCCAGTACTTC.

The chain combines TRBV7-9 with TRBJ2-7, with 8 bases fitting TRBD2. Germline V CDR1 and CDR2: SEHNR, FQNEAQ (reference sequence). Trimming removed 5 bases from V and 2 bases from J; junction bases left unmatched: 11. This CDR3 spans 16 amino acids. The CDR3: CASSELYLAGPYEQYF. The CDR3 nucleotides are TGTGCCAGCAGCGAATTGTACTTAGCGGGACCCTACGAGCAGTACTTC. Using reference TRBV7-9 and TRBJ2-7 for the parts outside the CDR3, the full variable domain is DTGVSQNPRHKITKRGQNVTFRCDPISEHNRLYWYRQTLGQGPEFLTYFQNEAQLEKSRLLSDRFSAERPKGSFSTLEIQRTEQGDSAMYLCASSELYLAGPYEQYFGPGTRLTVT.

This chain connects TRBV28 to TRBJ1-4, with a possible D match to TRBD1 (6 bases). Germline V gives CDR1 MDHEN, CDR2 SYDVKM. The V end lost 5 bases, the J end lost 13 bases, and 20 bases lay between the germline ends. This CDR3 has 14 residues. The CDR3 DNA reads TGTGCCAGCAGTAAGGGACAAGGGTGGGTTATACTGTTTTTT. Translated: CASSKGQGWVILFF.

The gene calls are TRBV27 and TRBJ2-7; 12 bases are a match to TRBD2. CDR3 length equals 14 residues. CDR1 is MNHEY and CDR2 is SMNVEV in the germline V gene (reference sequence). J gave up 4 bases and V 7 bases, and 5 bases lay outside the gene matches. The CDR3 protein is CASIRLAGVYEQYF. CDR3 DNA: TGTGCCAGCATACGACTAGCGGGGGTTTACGAGCAGTACTTC.

This chain uses TRBV7-2 with TRBJ2-7, with D unresolved. The CDR3 contains 13 residues. V lost 0 bases and J 9 bases, leaving 12 bases between the germline ends. The germline V gene has CDR1 SGHTA and CDR2 FQGNSA. The CDR3 reads CASSLAESLRQYF. Written as DNA, the CDR3 is TGTGCCAGCAGCTTAGCGGAGAGCCTCCGGCAGTACTTC.

The chain combines TRBV2 with TRBJ2-1; maybe TRBD1 (6 bases). V was trimmed by 6 bases and J by 6 bases, leaving 12 bases between them. This CDR3 has 13 amino acids. Germline assignment: CDR1 SNHLY and CDR2 FYNNEI. Here the CDR3 reads CASSAGTINEQFF. Written as DNA, the CDR3 is TGTGCCAGCAGCGCCGGGACAATCAATGAGCAGTTCTTC.

The chain employs TRBV6-4 and TRBJ2-1; D might be TRBD2 (5 bases). The CDR3 covers 13 residues. In germline, CDR1 is MRHNA, CDR2 SNTAGT. V was cut by 3 bases and J by 4 bases, with 7 bases left in between. CDR3: CASSEGAYNEQFF. Written as DNA, the CDR3 is TGTGCCAGCAGTGAGGGAGCTTACAATGAGCAGTTCTTC.

The CDR3 DNA follows: TGCGCCAGCAGCCAAGAAACTGCCCTCAGCGGGGCTACGCAGTATTTT. Protein product: CASSQETALSGATQYF. The gene calls are TRBV4-3 and TRBJ2-3; 7 nucleotides align to TRBD2. Germline V gene data show CDR1 as LGHNA and CDR2 as YSLEER. This CDR3 is 16 amino acids long. The V and J ends lost 0 bases and 8 bases, in that order; junction bases with no gene match: 11.

The chain combines TRBV10-3 with TRBJ1-2, with 11 bases identical to TRBD1. The V gene end was trimmed by 9 bases and the J gene end by 5 bases; junction bases not matched to a gene: 2. CDR3 size: 12 residues. The germline CDR1 and CDR2 sequences are ENHRY and SYGVKD. For the CDR3, the DNA is TGTGCCATGAGGGACAGGGGGTATGGCTACACCTTC. It encodes CAMRDRGYGYTF.

V is TRBV7-2 and J is TRBJ2-3; 8 nucleotides agree with TRBD1. Germline values: CDR1 SGHTA, CDR2 FQGNSA. The junction had 5 bases not matched to a gene; V was cut back by 1 base and J by 5 bases. The CDR3 is 15 residues long. CDR3 nucleotides: TGTGCCAGCAGCTTAGTTTCAGGGGGCGTAGATACGCAGTATTTT. It encodes CASSLVSGGVDTQYF.

DNA for the CDR3: TGTGCCAGCACCCAAAGGGGGGGATCTGAGCAGTTCTTC. Protein: CASTQRGGSEQFF. The V call is TRBV6-5, the J call TRBJ2-1, with D possibly being TRBD2 (7 bases). The germline V gene has CDR1 MNHEY and CDR2 SVGAGI. CDR3 length: 13 residues. V was cut by 7 bases and J by 9 bases, with 16 bases left in between.

In this sample, this clone turned up a few times. The rearrangement uses TRBV28 and TRBJ1-6; a weak D match, TRBD1 (6 bases). Germline V gene data show CDR1 as MDHEN and CDR2 as SYDVKM. V lost 10 bases and J 8 bases, leaving 15 bases between the germline ends. The length of the CDR3 is 13 residues. CDR3 sequence reads: CATRQDTYSPLHF. CDR3 DNA: TGTGCCACTCGACAGGATACTTATTCACCCCTCCACTTT.

The J gene is TRBJ1-1, the V gene TRBV19, with 7 positions matching TRBD1. This CDR3 has 14 amino acids. With 7 bases clipped from V and 6 bases from J, the junction kept 11 bases outside the gene matches. Germline loops: CDR1 LNHDA, CDR2 SQIVND (reference sequence). Here the CDR3 DNA reads TGTGCCAGTATGGACAGGTGGGGAAACCCTGAAGCTTTCTTT. This sequence encodes CASMDRWGNPEAFF.

The J gene is TRBJ2-1, the V gene TRBV29-1; D is ambiguous. V gave up 4 bases and J gave up 5 bases, with 3 bases separating them. The CDR3 sequence is 10 residues long. Germline-derived CDR1 and CDR2 are SQVTM and ANQGSEA. CDR3 sequence (DNA): TGCAGCGTTGTCGACAATGAGCAGTTCTTC. Translated, it gives CSVVDNEQFF.

The CDR3 region is CASSKWGLAGSYEQYF. In nucleotides, the CDR3 is TGTGCCAGCAGCAAATGGGGACTAGCGGGTTCCTACGAGCAGTACTTC. The V call is TRBV4-2, the J call TRBJ2-7, with 12 bases fitting TRBD2. Germline V gene lookup returns CDR1 LGHNA and CDR2 YNFKEQ. The CDR3 covers 16 residues. J lost 1 base, V lost 5 bases, and 6 bases had no gene match.